The subject of this entry is one TCR beta chain. As yet, its antigen is unknown. CDR1 SGHVS and CDR2 FNYEAQ come from the germline V gene. Trimming took off 3 bases at V and 8 bases at J, with 16 bases between the two ends. This CDR3 has 15 amino acids. The record originates from a study of cytomegalovirus exposure and HLA in healthy donors. Regarding the study as a whole: The study put 150 or so TCR beta chains on its list as cytomegalovirus-associated. A later analysis showed TCR association rates differing by HLA locus, peaking at DRB1 and lowest at HLA-C. The classifier was said to identify cytomegalovirus status with high specificity and sensitivity.

PCR used 60 Vbeta primers and 13 Jbeta primers. Using immunoSEQ multiplex PCR, the repertoire was profiled, and TCRdb retains in-frame clones only, with some absent. The sample records 200,000 to 250,000 clones, approximately 80% being singletons. The receptor was derived from a boy between 2 and 10 years old in good health and CMV-seronegative. The sequenced material came from PBMCs. The chain recombines TRBV7-6 with TRBJ2-2; D is unclear. CDR3 bases: TGTGCCAGCAGCTTTTCCTCCCGGTGGTGGGGGGAGCTGTTTTTT. As protein: CASSFSSRWWGELFF.